The 23 T cell receptor beta chains in this list originate from one sample, sequenced in a study of OX40 agonist ivuxolimab in advanced cancers. Produced via immunoSEQ multiplex PCR; TCRdb's table is partial and in-frame only. Of tens of thousands of clones listed, less than 85% are singletons. Sequenced material: CD4+ or CD8+ T cells sorted from blood, taken in a trial of the OX40 agonist ivuxolimab. These receptor sequences come from an adult with an advanced solid tumor such as melanoma, head and neck, liver or kidney cancer.

V usage is TRBV11-3 and J usage is TRBJ1-4; TRBD1 is a possible D gene (6 bases). The CDR3 is made up of 15 amino acids. The germline V gene encodes CDR1 SGHNT and CDR2 YENEEA. V was pared by 5 bases and J by 5 bases, with 15 bases between. CDR3 sequence: CASSPWPQGNEKLFF. The CDR3 nucleotides read TGTGCCAGCAGCCCCTGGCCCCAGGGGAATGAAAAACTGTTTTTT.

This clone was counted between two and nine times. The chain has TRBV14 and TRBJ2-1; perhaps TRBD2 as D (5 bases). V lost 4 bases and J lost 4, with 11 bases in between. Looked up from germline, CDR1 is SGHDN and CDR2 is FVKESK. The CDR3 is 14 residues long. This chain's CDR3 is CASSLRGGYNEQFF. The CDR3, as DNA: TGTGCCAGCAGCCTGCGTGGAGGATACAATGAGCAGTTCTTC.

The chain joins TRBV11-3 to TRBJ1-2, with no clear D. This CDR3 contains 15 residues. Trimming removed 1 base from V and 8 bases from J, with 17 bases in between. The V gene's germline CDR1 is SGHNT and CDR2 YENEEA. The DNA of the CDR3 is TGTGCCAGCAGCTTAGTTGGTCGCGGGTTATCGGGCTACACCTTC. Its translation: CASSLVGRGLSGYTF.

V is TRBV11-2 and J is TRBJ2-7; weak D call: TRBD1 (6 bases). CDR1 and CDR2 from the germline V gene are SGHAT and FQNNGV. Trimming shortened V by 5 bases and J by 1 base, and 24 bases separated the two germline ends. CDR3 length: 18 residues. The CDR3 reads CASSPLGMRTALSYEQYF. The CDR3 DNA reads as TGTGCCAGCAGCCCCCTAGGGATGCGGACAGCCCTGTCCTACGAGCAGTACTTC.

This clone was found a few times. This chain links TRBV30 with TRBJ2-3, with 7 bases aligning to TRBD2. Losses at the gene ends were 8 bases for V and 4 bases for J; bases not matched to a gene: 12. The CDR3 contains 14 residues. Germline V gene sequence: CDR1 GTSNPN, CDR2 SVGIG (reference sequence). DNA of the CDR3: TGTGCCAAGAGCGGGACGACAGTTGCAGATACGCAGTATTTT. Amino acid sequence: CAKSGTTVADTQYF.

V and J are TRBV2 and TRBJ1-2, with no clear D. CDR3 size: 14 residues. Trimming cost V 3 bases and J 5 bases, with 13 bases left between them. The germline CDR1 and CDR2 sequences are SNHLY and FYNNEI. The CDR3, as DNA: TGTGCCAGCAGTGACCCCGGATACCAGTATGGCTACACCTTC. It is translated as CASSDPGYQYGYTF.

The CDR3 here is CASSFLVAGEVQYF. The CDR3 DNA reads TGTGCCAGCAGCTTCTTGGTAGCGGGAGAGGTGCAGTACTTC. The chain combines TRBV11-2 with TRBJ2-7; 9 bases map to TRBD2. This CDR3 is 14 amino acids long. CDR1 is SGHAT and CDR2 is FQNNGV in the germline V gene. V trimming: 3 bases; J trimming: 9 bases; junction bases outside the gene matches: 9. The whole variable domain, remainder taken from reference TRBV11-2 and TRBJ2-7, is EAGVAQSPRYKIIEKRQSVAFWCNPISGHATLYWYQQILGQGPKLLIQFQNNGVVDDSQLPKDRFSAERLKGVDSTLKIQPAKLEDSAVYLCASSFLVAGEVQYFGPGTRLTVT.

V usage is TRBV19 and J usage is TRBJ2-3; tentatively, D is TRBD1 (6 bases). CDR1 and CDR2 from the germline V gene are LNHDA and SQIVND (reference sequence). The CDR3 runs 14 residues. V lost 10 bases, J lost 3 bases, and 17 bases lay in between. CDR3 loop: CANPQGLGTDTQYF. The CDR3 coding sequence is TGTGCCAACCCGCAGGGGCTGGGGACAGATACGCAGTATTTT.

The chain recombines TRBV20-1 with TRBJ2-5; D is undetermined. Trimming took 3 bases from V and 10 from J, leaving 9 bases between them. The germline V gene has CDR1 DFQATT and CDR2 SNEGSKA (reference sequence). This CDR3 is 10 amino acids long. The chain's CDR3 is CSASLGIQYF. The CDR3 nucleotides are TGCAGTGCTAGTTTGGGAATCCAGTACTTC.

The J gene is TRBJ2-5, the V gene TRBV19; 9 bases align to TRBD2. CDR1 and CDR2 (germline): LNHDA, SQIVND (reference sequence). This CDR3 region has 15 residues. V was pared by 2 bases and J by 1 base, with 2 bases of the junction left unmatched. Here the CDR3 reads CASSILAGSQETQYF. The CDR3 DNA sequence: TGTGCCAGTAGTATACTAGCGGGAAGCCAAGAGACCCAGTACTTC.

This clone appeared a few times. This chain links TRBV18 with TRBJ1-1, with D unclear. This CDR3 is 15 amino acids long. The V and J ends lost 0 bases and 3 bases respectively, with 11 bases between them. CDR1 and CDR2 (germline): KGHSH, LQKENI. This CDR3 is CASSPPVGSDTEAFF. Here the CDR3 DNA reads TGTGCCAGCTCACCACCGGTAGGGTCGGACACTGAAGCTTTCTTT.

The CDR3, as DNA: TGTGCCAGCAGCGCACGCCGACAGTACACTGAAGCTTTCTTT. It is translated as CASSARRQYTEAFF. The V call is TRBV5-6, the J call TRBJ1-1; tentative D call: TRBD1 (5 bases). Germline values: CDR1 SGHDT, CDR2 YYEEEE. V was cut by 4 bases and J by 3 bases, with 13 bases left in between. This CDR3 is built from 14 residues.

The chain recombines TRBV2 with TRBJ1-4; no clear D gene. Trimming stripped 4 bases from V and 3 bases from J, with 9 bases between. This CDR3 has 14 residues. Germline V gives CDR1 SNHLY, CDR2 FYNNEI. CDR3 sequence (DNA): TGTGCCAGCAGTGGGGCCGCCGCTAATGAAAAACTGTTTTTT. It specifies CASSGAAANEKLFF.

J is TRBJ2-3 and V is TRBV7-6; D not resolved. Germline CDR1 is SGHVS and CDR2 is FNYEAQ. This CDR3 region has 13 residues. Between the trimmed V and J ends, which lost 5 bases and 4 bases, there was a span of 10 bases. The CDR3 spells CASSPRIADTQYF. The CDR3 DNA follows: TGTGCCAGCAGCCCCCGCATCGCAGATACGCAGTATTTT.

This clone was observed a handful of times. The rearrangement links TRBV11-2 to TRBJ2-5; D is possibly TRBD1 or TRBD2 (5 bases each). The CDR3 has 14 residues. V lost 7 bases, J lost 5 bases, and 17 bases lay in between. Germline V gene sequence: CDR1 SGHAT, CDR2 FQNNGV. CDR3 DNA sequence: TGTGCCAGCACCACTGTCGAGGGGCGGGAGACCCAGTACTTC. Its protein is CASTTVEGRETQYF.

This clone occurred a few times. The CDR3 coding sequence is TGTGCCAGCAGTCCGGGACAGGGCCTTGATGAGCAGTTCTTC. Protein: CASSPGQGLDEQFF. The chain uses TRBV27 and TRBJ2-1, with TRBD1 matching over 9 bases. Germline assignment: CDR1 MNHEY and CDR2 SMNVEV (reference sequence). The CDR3 is made up of 14 amino acids. Trimming removed 5 bases from V and 8 bases from J; junction bases left unmatched: 7.

The chain couples TRBV5-6 to TRBJ2-7; D is unresolved. Trimming cost V 1 base and J 0 bases, with 14 bases left between them. CDR1 SGHDT and CDR2 YYEEEE come from the germline V gene. This CDR3 comprises 16 residues. The CDR3 nucleotides are TGTGCCAGCAGCTTGTATGGCGGACCCACCTCCTACGAGCAGTACTTC. This codes for CASSLYGGPTSYEQYF.

This chain links TRBV29-1 with TRBJ1-1; D is undetermined. CDR3 length equals 12 residues. Germline values: CDR1 SQVTM, CDR2 ANQGSEA. V was cut by 4 bases and J by 4 bases, with 10 bases left in between. CDR3 residues: CSVGHRGTEAFF. The CDR3 DNA reads as TGCAGCGTTGGACATCGGGGCACTGAAGCTTTCTTT.

The rearrangement links TRBV7-2 to TRBJ2-3; 11 nucleotides agree with TRBD2. The CDR3 is 14 residues long. With 5 bases clipped from V and 4 bases from J, the junction kept 2 bases outside the gene matches. Germline V gives CDR1 SGHTA, CDR2 FQGNSA. The CDR3 loop reads CASSPGLAADTQYF. The CDR3 DNA reads as TGTGCCAGCAGCCCGGGACTAGCGGCAGATACGCAGTATTTT. Combining the CDR3 with reference TRBV7-2 and TRBJ2-3 gives the whole variable domain GAGVSQSPSNKVTEKGKDVELRCDPISGHTALYWYRQSLGQGLEFLIYFQGNSAPDKSGLPSDRFSAERTGGSVSTLTIQRTQQEDSAVYLCASSPGLAADTQYFGPGTRLTVL.

This rearrangement joins TRBV7-2 to TRBJ2-3; D may match TRBD1 or TRBD2 (5 bases each). Germline V lookup: CDR1 SGHTA, CDR2 FQGNSA. Trimming left V 5 bases short and J 3 bases short, with 18 bases between. There are 16 residues in the CDR3. The CDR3 DNA follows: TGTGCCAGCAGCCCGAGGGGATCAGCACGTACAGATACGCAGTATTTT. Translated, it gives CASSPRGSARTDTQYF.

This chain uses TRBV19 with TRBJ1-3; maybe TRBD1 (5 bases). Germline CDR1 and CDR2: LNHDA and SQIVND (reference sequence). V was clipped by 0 bases and J by 0 bases, with 15 bases between them. The CDR3 is 18 residues long. The CDR3 DNA follows: TGTGCCAGTAGTATAGACTCGACAGCTTTTTACTCTGGAAACACCATATATTTT. Amino acid sequence: CASSIDSTAFYSGNTIYF.

The chain combines TRBV29-1 with TRBJ2-7; 11 bases fit TRBD2. The CDR3 length is 16 residues. V shed 1 base, J shed 3 bases, and the junction held 8 bases outside the gene matches. CDR1 is SQVTM and CDR2 is ANQGSEA in the germline V gene. CDR3 nucleotides: TGCAGCGTTGAAGCTCCGGGACTAGCGGATTACTACGAGCAGTACTTC. Its translation: CSVEAPGLADYYEQYF.

Worth noting for this clone: Other DNA sequences in this specimen translate into the identical CDR3. V gene TRBV4-1 combines with J gene TRBJ1-5, with D tentatively TRBD1 (6 bases). The V end lost 5 bases, the J end lost 4 bases, and 12 bases lay between the germline ends. This CDR3 has 14 residues. CDR1 MGHRA and CDR2 YSYEKL come from the germline V gene. CDR3 sequence (DNA): TGCGCCAGCAGCGACACAGGGAGGAATCAGCCCCAGCATTTT. Amino acids: CASSDTGRNQPQHF.